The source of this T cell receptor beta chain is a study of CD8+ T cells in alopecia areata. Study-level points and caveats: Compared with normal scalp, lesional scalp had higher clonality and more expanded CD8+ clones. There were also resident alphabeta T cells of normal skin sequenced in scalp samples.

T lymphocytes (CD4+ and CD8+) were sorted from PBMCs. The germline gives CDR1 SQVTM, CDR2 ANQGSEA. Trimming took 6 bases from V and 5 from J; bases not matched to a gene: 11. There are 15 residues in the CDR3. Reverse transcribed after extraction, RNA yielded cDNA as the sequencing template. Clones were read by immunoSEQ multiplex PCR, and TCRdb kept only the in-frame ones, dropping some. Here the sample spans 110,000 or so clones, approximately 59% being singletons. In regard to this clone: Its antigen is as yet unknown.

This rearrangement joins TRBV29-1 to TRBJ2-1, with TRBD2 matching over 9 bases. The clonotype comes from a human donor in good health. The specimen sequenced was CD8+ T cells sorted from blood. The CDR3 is CSVVKIQRGDNEQFF. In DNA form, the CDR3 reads TGCAGCGTCGTAAAGATCCAGCGGGGGGACAATGAGCAGTTCTTC.